The 5 T cell receptor beta chains presented below share a single source sample, sequenced in a study of blood T cell repertoires in COVID-19. Using immunoSEQ multiplex PCR, the repertoire was profiled, and TCRdb retains in-frame clones only, with some absent. Here the sample spans hundreds of thousands of clones, 83% being singletons. Sequences were obtained from peripheral blood. Every receptor here comes from a woman between 35 and 50 years old with active or convalescent COVID-19.

The chain couples TRBV25-1 to TRBJ1-2; 8 positions match TRBD1. Trimming cost V 7 bases and J 7 bases; bases outside gene matches: 8. Germline V gene sequence: CDR1 MGHDK, CDR2 SYGVNS. The CDR3 extends over 13 amino acids. The CDR3 DNA sequence: TGTGCCAGCAAGAGCGGCAGGGGGCTTGGCTACACCTTC. It is translated as CASKSGRGLGYTF.

This clone was seen a few times. The chain links TRBV3-1 (or the pseudogene TRBV3-2) to TRBJ1-1; TRBD1 might be the D (5 bases). The length of the CDR3 is 14 residues. CDR1 and CDR2 from the germline V gene are LGHDT and YNNKEL (reference sequence). Trimming removed 8 bases at V and 9 bases at J, with 22 bases between. The chain's CDR3 is CASDSRGSDSKAFF. DNA for the CDR3: TGTGCCAGCGATTCTCGTGGCTCCGACAGTAAAGCTTTCTTT.

The chain carries TRBV7-3 and TRBJ2-4; possible D gene TRBD2, 5 bases. Germline V gene lookup returns CDR1 SGHTA and CDR2 FQGTGA. The CDR3 has 13 residues. Trimming stripped 5 bases from V and 6 bases from J, with 11 bases between. CDR3 nucleotide sequence: TGTGCCAGCAGCCCCCCCGGGGTAAACATTCAGTACTTC. This gives the protein CASSPPGVNIQYF. Based on the CDR3 plus reference TRBV7-3 and TRBJ2-4, the full variable domain is GAGVSQTPSNKVTEKGKYVELRCDPISGHTALYWYRQSLGQGPEFLIYFQGTGAADDSGLPNDRFFAVRPEGSVSTLKIQRTERGDSAVYLCASSPPGVNIQYFGAGTRLSVL.

V gene TRBV7-2 combines with J gene TRBJ1-1, with a tentative D call TRBD1 (6 bases). The CDR3 has 14 residues. CDR1 is SGHTA, CDR2 FQGNSA, per germline. Trimming removed 5 bases at V and 5 bases at J, with 15 bases between. The CDR3 nucleotides are TGTGCCAGCAGCATGTACAGGGTCGGGACTGAAGCTTTCTTT. Amino acid sequence: CASSMYRVGTEAFF.

This clone turned up a few times. The rearrangement links TRBV5-4 to TRBJ2-2; TRBD2 aligns across 9 bases. CDR3 length equals 16 residues. V lost 1 base and J lost 1; bases outside the gene matches: 2. Per the germline V gene, CDR1 is SGHNT and CDR2 is YYREEE (reference sequence). The CDR3 spells CASSLQLAGNTGELFF. For the CDR3, the DNA is TGTGCCAGCAGCTTGCAACTAGCGGGGAACACCGGGGAGCTGTTTTTT.